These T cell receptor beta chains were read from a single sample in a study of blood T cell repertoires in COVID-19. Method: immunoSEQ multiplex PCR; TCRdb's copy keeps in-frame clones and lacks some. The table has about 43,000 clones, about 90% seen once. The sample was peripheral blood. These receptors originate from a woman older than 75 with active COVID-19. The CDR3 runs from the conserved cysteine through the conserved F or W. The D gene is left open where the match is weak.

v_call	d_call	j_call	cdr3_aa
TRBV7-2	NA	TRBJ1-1	CASSVSLVQNTEAFF
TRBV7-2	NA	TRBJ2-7	CASSLGLTGRTYEQYF
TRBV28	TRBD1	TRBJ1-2	CASSSRQGKVYGYTF
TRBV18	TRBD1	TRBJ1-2	CASSPTGDLRYGYTF
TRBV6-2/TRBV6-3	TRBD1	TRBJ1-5	CASSSDRGKGQPQHF
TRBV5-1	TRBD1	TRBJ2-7	CASSPWTGKVYEQYF
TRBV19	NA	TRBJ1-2	CASSIRGDYGYTF
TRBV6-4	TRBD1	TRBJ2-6	CASSEAQGPGANVLTF
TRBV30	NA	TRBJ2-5	CAWIRYRARGQETQYF
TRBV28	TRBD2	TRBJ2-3	CASSSYGSGGPYSVTDTQYF
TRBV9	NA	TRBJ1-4	CASSAGTREKLFF
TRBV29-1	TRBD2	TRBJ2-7	CSVEYSGGTYEQYF
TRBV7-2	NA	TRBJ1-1	CASSRGTSNTEAFF
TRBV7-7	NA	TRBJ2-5	CASSLGAGRETQYF
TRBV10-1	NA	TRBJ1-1	CASSIQGSTEAFF